Detailed here is one T cell receptor beta chain. V was clipped by 1 base and J by 1 base, with 9 bases between them. In germline, CDR1 is DFQATT, CDR2 SNEGSKA (reference sequence). The CDR3 extends over 14 amino acids. These data are taken from a study of identical twins. TCRdb fed the 5' RACE reads into MiXCR, producing one record per CDR3 protein. This table has more than 1.5 million distinct CDR3 sequences, less than 35% appearing once. The V gene is TRBV20-1, the J gene TRBJ2-3; D unresolved. What was sequenced was cord blood. The TCR sequence derives from a newborn girl in good health. The CDR3, as DNA: TGCAGTGCTAGAGGGATCCTTGGCACAGATACGCAGTATTTT. Its translation: CSARGILGTDTQYF.